This T cell receptor beta chain was recorded in a study of OX40 agonist ivuxolimab in advanced cancers. About the research overall: A diagnosis of hepatocellular carcinoma, melanoma, renal cell or head and neck cancer was present in dose-escalation patients.

V was pared by 3 bases and J by 10 bases, with 8 bases of the junction left unmatched. This CDR3 has 16 residues. Per the germline V gene, CDR1 is SNHLY and CDR2 is FYNNEI. As for this clone: No antigen is known for it.

Assay: immunoSEQ multiplex PCR; the TCRdb copy retains only in-frame clones and omits some. The data hold 65,000 to 90,000 clones, with about 89% observed a single time. The study, taken as a whole, reports: More expanded clones were seen, on average, in CD8+ T cells than in CD4+. Clones of CD4+ and CD8+ blood T cells grew by week 6 at doses of 0.1 to 3.0 mg/kg.

The chain has TRBV2 and TRBJ2-1; TRBD2 matches 14 bases. This sample comprised CD4+ or CD8+ T cells sorted from blood, obtained in a trial of the OX40 agonist ivuxolimab. The sequence was collected from an adult with an advanced solid tumor such as melanoma, head and neck, liver or kidney cancer. Written as DNA, the CDR3 is TGTGCCAGCAGTGAGCCGACTAGCGGGAGGGCAGGGGAGCAGTTCTTC. Translated, it gives CASSEPTSGRAGEQFF.